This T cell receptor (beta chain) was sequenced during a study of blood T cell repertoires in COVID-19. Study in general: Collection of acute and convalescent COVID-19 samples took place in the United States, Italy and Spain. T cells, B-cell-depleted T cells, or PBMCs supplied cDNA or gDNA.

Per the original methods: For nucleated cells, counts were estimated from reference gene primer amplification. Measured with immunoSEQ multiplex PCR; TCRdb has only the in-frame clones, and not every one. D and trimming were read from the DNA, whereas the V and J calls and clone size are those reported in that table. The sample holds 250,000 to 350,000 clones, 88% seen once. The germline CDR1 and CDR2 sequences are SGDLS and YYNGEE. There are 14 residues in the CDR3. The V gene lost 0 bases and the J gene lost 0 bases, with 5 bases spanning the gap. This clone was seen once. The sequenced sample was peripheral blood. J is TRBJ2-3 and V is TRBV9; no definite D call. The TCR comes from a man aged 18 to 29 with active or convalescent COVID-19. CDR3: CASSVVGSTDTQYF. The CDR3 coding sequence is TGTGCCAGCAGCGTAGTGGGCAGCACAGATACGCAGTATTTT.